Each of the 17 T cell receptor beta chains below was sequenced from the same sample in a study of identical twins. TCRdb reprocessed the 5' RACE reads with MiXCR, giving one entry per CDR3 protein. The sample lists 500,000 or so distinct CDR3 sequences; under 25% were seen once. This sample also belongs to another study, concerning T cells expressing NK-cell markers.

The source material was CD4+ T cells sorted from blood. These receptors all come from a woman aged 18-29 years in good health.

In this sample, this clonotype turned up many times. The gene calls are TRBV29-1 and TRBJ1-3; no clear D gene. Between the trimmed V and J ends, which lost 4 bases and 2 bases, there was a span of 6 bases. Germline lookup yields CDR1 SQVTM and CDR2 ANQGSEA. The CDR3 has 12 residues. CDR3 DNA: TGCAGCGTTGTTAACCCTGGAAACACCATATATTTT. It translates to CSVVNPGNTIYF.

This clonotype was seen a handful of times. This sequence joins TRBV11-2 and TRBJ2-1; 12 bases align to TRBD1. V lost 5 bases, J lost 6 bases, and 5 bases stayed unmatched. The CDR3 has 15 residues. CDR1 and CDR2 (germline): SGHAT, FQNNGV. CDR3 nucleotide sequence: TGTGCCAGCAGCCCCGGGACAGGGGGCATCAATGAGCAGTTCTTC. It specifies CASSPGTGGINEQFF.

This clonotype was seen only a few times. V gene TRBV7-6 combines with J gene TRBJ1-5; no definite D call. The CDR3 covers 12 residues. Deletions cut 1 base from V and 4 bases from J, with 2 bases between. Germline V lookup: CDR1 SGHVS, CDR2 FNYEAQ. CDR3 nucleotides: TGTGCCAGCAGCTTAGTGAATCAGCCCCAGCATTTT. Protein product: CASSLVNQPQHF.

The chain recombines TRBV11-2 with TRBJ1-5; the D is unclear. Trimming left V 5 bases short and J 6 bases short, with 11 bases between. From germline, CDR1 is SGHAT and CDR2 FQNNGV. The CDR3 has 13 residues. The CDR3 loop reads CASSQLGGQPQHF. The CDR3 nucleotides read TGTGCCAGCAGCCAACTGGGCGGTCAGCCCCAGCATTTT.

This clonotype occurred a few times. The chain employs TRBV7-2 and TRBJ1-1; D unclear. CDR1 and CDR2 from the germline V gene are SGHTA and FQGNSA. This CDR3 spans 14 amino acids. V was clipped by 4 bases and J by 5 bases, with 14 bases between them. The chain's CDR3 is CASSSRTGGTEAFF. As DNA, the CDR3 is TGTGCCAGCAGCTCTAGGACGGGAGGGACTGAAGCTTTCTTT.

The chain employs TRBV5-6 and TRBJ2-3; D unclear. The germline V gene encodes CDR1 SGHDT and CDR2 YYEEEE. The CDR3 loop spans 16 amino acids. V was trimmed by 4 bases and J by 6 bases, leaving 21 bases between them. Written as DNA, the CDR3 is TGTGCCAGCAGCACCCGACCCAGCTGGGCCAGGGATACGCAGTATTTT. Translated: CASSTRPSWARDTQYF. Together with reference TRBV5-6 and TRBJ2-3, the CDR3 gives the full variable domain: DAGVTQSPTHLIKTRGQQVTLRCSPKSGHDTVSWYQQALGQGPQFIFQYYEEEERQRGNFPDRFSGHQFPNYSSELNVNALLLGDSALYLCASSTRPSWARDTQYFGPGTRLTVL.

In this sample, this clonotype turned up a few times. J is TRBJ2-3 and V is TRBV30, with 10 bases lining up with TRBD2. Per the germline V gene, CDR1 is GTSNPN and CDR2 is SVGIG (reference sequence). The V gene end was trimmed by 5 bases and the J gene end by 3 bases; junction bases not matched to a gene: 5. This CDR3 is 14 amino acids long. The CDR3 loop reads CAWGAGGPTDTQYF. As DNA, the CDR3 is TGTGCCTGGGGAGCGGGAGGGCCTACAGATACGCAGTATTTT. The whole variable domain, filled in from reference TRBV30 and TRBJ2-3, reads SQTIHQWPATLVQPVGSPLSLECTVEGTSNPNLYWYRQAAGRGLQLLFYSVGIGQISSEVPQNLSASRPQDRQFILSSKKLLLSDSGFYLCAWGAGGPTDTQYFGPGTRLTVL.

This sequence joins TRBV5-5 and TRBJ2-7, with a weak D call TRBD2 (6 bases). Germline loops: CDR1 SGHKS, CDR2 YYEKEE (reference sequence). Trimming removed 1 base from V and 9 bases from J, with 17 bases in between. This CDR3 has 14 residues. Here the CDR3 DNA reads TGTGCCAGCAGCTTGAAACTAGCAGGCCCTTGGCAGTACTTC. Amino acid sequence: CASSLKLAGPWQYF. Complete variable domain (other parts from reference TRBV5-5 and TRBJ2-7): DAGVTQSPTHLIKTRGQQVTLRCSPISGHKSVSWYQQVLGQGPQFIFQYYEKEERGRGNFPDRFSARQFPNYSSELNVNALLLGDSALYLCASSLKLAGPWQYFGPGTRLTVT.

This clonotype was counted a few times. CDR3 coding DNA: TGTGCCAGCAGCTTCGAATATGAGCAGTTCTTC. This codes for CASSFEYEQFF. The chain employs TRBV7-9 and TRBJ2-1; D is ambiguous. Trimming cost V 3 bases and J 8 bases, with 5 bases left between them. CDR3 size: 11 residues. Germline-derived CDR1 and CDR2 are SEHNR and FQNEAQ (reference sequence).

This clonotype is a singleton in its sample. This sequence joins TRBV4-2 and TRBJ2-3; TRBD2 might be the D (5 bases). This CDR3 is 19 amino acids long. Trimming cost V 3 bases and J 2 bases, with 24 bases left between them. Germline values: CDR1 LGHNA, CDR2 YNFKEQ. The CDR3 bases are TGTGCCAGCAGCCACATGGGGAAGAGTACGCGGGCATACACAGATACGCAGTATTTT. Translation gives CASSHMGKSTRAYTDTQYF.

The V and J genes are TRBV5-1 and TRBJ2-7; 8 nucleotides agree with TRBD1. Germline trimming cut 1 base from V and 6 bases from J; bases unmatched to any gene: 15. This CDR3 spans 17 amino acids. Germline V lookup: CDR1 SGHRS, CDR2 YFSETQ. The CDR3 DNA reads as TGCGCCAGCAGCTTGTGGGGGCAAAGCTCAGGGGGCCGCGAGCAGTACTTC. It specifies CASSLWGQSSGGREQYF.

CDR3 protein: CSARGITEQFF. The CDR3 bases are TGCAGTGCTAGGGGCATCACTGAGCAGTTCTTC. This chain connects TRBV20-1 to TRBJ2-1; D remains unclear. The CDR3 is 11 amino acids. The V end was cut by 3 bases, the J end by 9 bases, with 9 bases between. Germline V CDR1 and CDR2: DFQATT, SNEGSKA (reference sequence).

This sequence joins TRBV9 and TRBJ1-2, with a possible D match to TRBD1 (6 bases). V was cut by 3 bases and J by 2 bases, with 8 bases left in between. Germline loops: CDR1 SGDLS, CDR2 YYNGEE. This CDR3 spans 13 amino acids. The CDR3 sequence: CASSARGNYGYTF. In DNA form, the CDR3 reads TGTGCCAGCAGCGCGAGGGGGAACTATGGCTACACCTTC.

The chain uses TRBV15 and TRBJ2-5; tentatively, D is TRBD2 (6 bases). CDR3 length: 19 residues. The V gene's germline CDR1 is LNHNV and CDR2 YYDKDF (reference sequence). Trimming shortened V by 0 bases and J by 5 bases, and 25 bases separated the two germline ends. The chain's CDR3 is CATSRDKKVADPSRETQYF. The DNA for the CDR3 is TGTGCCACCAGCAGAGATAAGAAGGTAGCGGACCCCTCGAGGGAGACCCAGTACTTC. The full variable domain, with the rest looked up from reference TRBV15 and TRBJ2-5, is DAMVIQNPRYQVTQFGKPVTLSCSQTLNHNVMYWYQQKSSQAPKLLFHYYDKDFNNEADTPDNFQSRRPNTSFCFLDIRSPGLGDTAMYLCATSRDKKVADPSRETQYFGPGTRLLVL.

This clonotype was found a few times. This sequence joins TRBV13 and TRBJ2-7, with 7 bases that match TRBD1. The germline V gene has CDR1 PRHDT and CDR2 FYEKMQ (reference sequence). The ends lost 5 bases at V and 2 bases at J; junction bases unmatched: 9. The CDR3 runs to 15 residues. DNA of the CDR3: TGTGCCAGCAGCGCCCGAGTACAGGGGCCCTACGAGCAGTACTTC. This sequence encodes CASSARVQGPYEQYF.

In this sample, this clonotype turned up a few times. The gene calls are TRBV18 and TRBJ1-1; 10 nucleotides line up with TRBD1. Trimming at V came to 2 bases and at J to 7 bases, leaving 1 base not matched to a gene. CDR3 length: 13 residues. Germline V lookup: CDR1 KGHSH, CDR2 LQKENI. The CDR3: CASSPGTGVEAFF. CDR3 DNA: TGTGCCAGCTCACCAGGGACAGGGGTTGAAGCTTTCTTT.

The chain is built from TRBV5-1 and TRBJ1-1, with D possibly being TRBD1 (5 bases). This CDR3 is built from 14 residues. Trimming took off 4 bases at V and 7 bases at J, with 17 bases between the two ends. The germline V gene encodes CDR1 SGHRS and CDR2 YFSETQ. In DNA form, the CDR3 reads TGCGCCAGCAGCGACTCATACAGGAACCTTGAAGCTTTCTTT. Translation gives CASSDSYRNLEAFF.